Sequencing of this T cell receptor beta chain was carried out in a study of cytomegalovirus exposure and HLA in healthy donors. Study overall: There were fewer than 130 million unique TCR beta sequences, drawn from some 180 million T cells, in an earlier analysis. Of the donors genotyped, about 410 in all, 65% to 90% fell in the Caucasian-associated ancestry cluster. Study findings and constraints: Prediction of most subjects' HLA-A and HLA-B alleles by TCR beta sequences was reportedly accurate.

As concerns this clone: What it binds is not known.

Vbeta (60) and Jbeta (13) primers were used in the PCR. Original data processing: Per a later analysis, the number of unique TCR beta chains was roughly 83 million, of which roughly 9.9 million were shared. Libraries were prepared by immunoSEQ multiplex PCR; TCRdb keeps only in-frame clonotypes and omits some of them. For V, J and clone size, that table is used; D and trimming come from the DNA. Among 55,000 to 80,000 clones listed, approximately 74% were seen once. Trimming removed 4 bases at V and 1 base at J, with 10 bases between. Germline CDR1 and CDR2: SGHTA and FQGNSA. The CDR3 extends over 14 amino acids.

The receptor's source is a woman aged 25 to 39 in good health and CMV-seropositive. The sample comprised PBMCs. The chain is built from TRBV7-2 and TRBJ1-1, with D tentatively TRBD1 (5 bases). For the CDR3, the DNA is TGTGCCAGCAGCTACGGGGGAGGGAACACTGAAGCTTTCTTT. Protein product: CASSYGGGNTEAFF.